These 18 T cell receptor beta chains were sequenced from one sample in a study of human T cells and chemical hapten exposure. TCRdb re-analysed the RACE reads in MiXCR, keeping a single row per CDR3 protein. The sample yields 75,000 to 100,000 distinct CDR3 sequences, 12% seen once. As to time point: patch test 1, 2 weeks after DPC sensitization. As for treatment: therapeutic diphenylcyclopropenone sensitization with weekly scalp DPC. Sequencing was performed on whole blood, taken in connection with sensitization to the hapten diphenylcyclopropenone (DPC). These receptors came from a woman aged 40-49 years with alopecia areata. Some clones in this sample may be carry-over from other donors' samples.

This clonotype was seen once. This rearrangement joins TRBV7-2 to TRBJ2-4; D is unresolved. The V end was cut by 1 base, the J end by 0 bases, with 10 bases between. Germline V CDR1 and CDR2: SGHTA, FQGNSA. The CDR3 length is 16 residues. The CDR3 sequence: CASSLDTRLAKNIQYF. Written as DNA, the CDR3 is TGTGCCAGCAGCTTAGACACCAGACTAGCCAAAAACATTCAGTACTTC.

The chain joins TRBV7-8 to TRBJ2-3; D is ambiguous. CDR3 length equals 14 residues. Germline CDR1 and CDR2: SGHVS and FQNEAQ. With 5 bases removed from V and 2 bases from J, the gap between germline ends came to 11 bases. CDR3 loop: CASSPSPVTDTQYF. The CDR3, as DNA: TGTGCCAGCAGCCCCTCCCCGGTCACAGATACGCAGTATTTT.

The chain is built from TRBV27 and TRBJ1-4; D is unclear. CDR3 length equals 15 residues. V dropped 5 bases and J dropped 4 bases, with 14 bases sitting between them. Germline CDR1 and CDR2: MNHEY and SMNVEV (reference sequence). The CDR3 nucleotides read TGTGCCAGCAGTGCCTACATAGGGAGTAATGAAAAACTGTTTTTT. It encodes CASSAYIGSNEKLFF. The complete variable domain, with remaining parts taken from reference TRBV27 and TRBJ1-4, reads EAQVTQNPRYLITVTGKKLTVTCSQNMNHEYMSWYRQDPGLGLRQIYYSMNVEVTDKGDVPEGYKVSRKEKRNFPLILESPSPNQTSLYFCASSAYIGSNEKLFFGSGTQLSVL.

V gene TRBV11-2 combines with J gene TRBJ2-3, with a possible D match to TRBD1 (6 bases). The CDR3 sequence is 13 residues long. The germline V and J ends were trimmed by 6 bases and 5 bases, with 12 bases remaining between them. In germline, CDR1 is SGHAT, CDR2 FQNNGV. CDR3 region: CASRINRVDTQYF. In DNA form, the CDR3 reads TGTGCCAGCAGAATAAACAGGGTAGATACGCAGTATTTT.

This clonotype was recorded at least ten times. This chain joins TRBV28 and TRBJ2-7; D is unclear. This CDR3 is built from 13 residues. Germline CDR1 and CDR2: MDHEN and SYDVKM. Trimming stripped 8 bases from V and 5 bases from J, with 16 bases between. CDR3 sequence: CASLTPRENEQYF. CDR3 coding DNA: TGTGCCAGCCTCACCCCACGAGAAAACGAGCAGTACTTC.

V is TRBV6-5 and J is TRBJ1-4; 9 bases line up with TRBD1. Losses at the gene ends were 4 bases for V and 4 bases for J; bases not matched to a gene: 10. Germline CDR1 is MNHEY and CDR2 is SVGAGI. The CDR3 has 17 residues. This chain's CDR3 is CASSSSRQGVRNEKLFF. The CDR3 DNA follows: TGTGCCAGCAGTTCGTCGCGACAGGGGGTCCGTAATGAAAAACTGTTTTTT.

This clonotype was recorded at least ten times. V is TRBV2 and J is TRBJ2-3; TRBD1 agrees at 10 bases. Germline CDR1 is SNHLY and CDR2 is FYNNEI. The CDR3 is 16 residues long. V dropped 5 bases and J dropped 1; count of bases not matched to a gene: 6. The CDR3 loop is CASSQGQGSRTDTQYF. In nucleotides, the CDR3 is TGTGCCAGCAGTCAGGGACAGGGGTCCCGCACAGATACGCAGTATTTT.

The gene calls are TRBV28 and TRBJ1-5; 10 bases map to TRBD1. Germline-derived CDR1 and CDR2 are MDHEN and SYDVKM. This CDR3 contains 18 residues. The V segment lost 2 bases and the J segment 3 bases; nucleotides outside the gene matches: 10. CDR3 amino acids: CASSLPTWDRGINQPQHF. CDR3 coding DNA: TGTGCCAGCAGTTTACCAACCTGGGACAGGGGAATCAATCAGCCCCAGCATTTT.

This chain links TRBV28 with TRBJ1-1, with TRBD1 matching over 9 bases. The germline V gene encodes CDR1 MDHEN and CDR2 SYDVKM. Germline trimming cut 6 bases from V and 0 bases from J; bases unmatched to any gene: 11. CDR3 length equals 17 residues. The DNA of the CDR3 is TGTGCCAGCAGCCCCGGACAGGGGAACTACATGAACACTGAAGCTTTCTTT. Translated, it gives CASSPGQGNYMNTEAFF.

This sequence joins TRBV27 and TRBJ2-7, with 10 bases fitting TRBD1. CDR1 and CDR2 from the germline V gene are MNHEY and SMNVEV (reference sequence). The CDR3 extends over 13 amino acids. J gave up 2 bases and V 8 bases, and 3 bases lay outside the gene matches. The CDR3 coding sequence is TGTGCCAGCGGGGGACAGGGGACCTACGAGCAGTACTTC. It translates to CASGGQGTYEQYF.

The sample holds a few counts of this clonotype. This sequence joins TRBV6-1 and TRBJ1-5; the D gene is possibly TRBD1 (5 bases). Germline CDR1 is MNHNS and CDR2 is SASEGT. The CDR3 consists of 14 residues. V was shortened by 3 bases and J by 2 bases, with 8 bases between the two germline ends. CDR3 amino acids: CASSEGGGNQPQHF. The CDR3, as DNA: TGTGCCAGCAGTGAGGGGGGGGGCAATCAGCCCCAGCATTTT.

Ten or more counts support this clonotype. V usage is TRBV28 and J usage is TRBJ2-3, with 9 bases that match TRBD1. Unmatched junction bases numbered 9, after V lost 5 bases and J lost 6 bases. The germline V gene encodes CDR1 MDHEN and CDR2 SYDVKM. This CDR3 spans 15 amino acids. This CDR3 reads CASSPRTGAGDTQYF. The CDR3 DNA reads as TGTGCCAGCAGTCCTCGGACAGGGGCTGGGGATACGCAGTATTTT. Supplemented by reference TRBV28 and TRBJ2-3, the full variable domain reads DVKVTQSSRYLVKRTGEKVFLECVQDMDHENMFWYRQDPGLGLRLIYFSYDVKMKEKGDIPEGYSVSREKKERFSLILESASTNQTSMYLCASSPRTGAGDTQYFGPGTRLTVL.

This clonotype was observed many times. The rearrangement joins TRBV12-3 or TRBV12-4 to TRBJ2-5; 11 bases are shared with TRBD2. This CDR3 is built from 15 residues. Trimming at V came to 3 bases and at J to 8 bases, leaving 8 bases not matched to a gene. Written as DNA, the CDR3 is TGTGCCAGCAGTTTCCCACGTCGACTAGCGGGAACCCAGTACTTC. Protein: CASSFPRRLAGTQYF.

This clonotype was seen ten or more times. The V gene is TRBV5-4, the J gene TRBJ2-3; TRBD2 agrees at 11 bases. CDR1 is SGHNT and CDR2 is YYREEE in the germline V gene (reference sequence). V shed 4 bases, J shed 4 bases, and the junction held 8 bases outside the gene matches. The CDR3 extends over 16 amino acids. The CDR3 is CASSQPSGRSPDTQYF. The CDR3 region has the DNA TGTGCCAGCAGCCAACCTAGCGGGAGGTCGCCAGATACGCAGTATTTT.

This clonotype appeared many times. This chain connects TRBV10-3 to TRBJ2-3; D uncertain. The CDR3 length is 15 residues. CDR1 is ENHRY, CDR2 SYGVKD, per germline. V was clipped by 4 bases and J by 2 bases, with 13 bases between them. The CDR3 nucleotides are TGTGCCATCAGTGTAGACGGAGCGCCCACAGATACGCAGTATTTT. Encoded protein: CAISVDGAPTDTQYF.

The V and J genes are TRBV18 and TRBJ1-6, with 7 bases that match TRBD1. The V segment lost 3 bases and the J segment 0 bases; nucleotides outside the gene matches: 2. The length of the CDR3 is 16 residues. The germline V gene encodes CDR1 KGHSH and CDR2 LQKENI. The CDR3 DNA reads as TGTGCCAGCTCACCTTGGGACAGCTCCTATAATTCACCCCTCCACTTT. This translates into CASSPWDSSYNSPLHF.

The sample holds a few counts of this clonotype. The chain combines TRBV5-1 with TRBJ1-4, with a possible D match to TRBD1 (5 bases). The germline CDR1 and CDR2 sequences are SGHRS and YFSETQ. The CDR3 sequence is 15 residues long. V was trimmed by 4 bases and J by 3 bases, leaving 13 bases between them. The CDR3 bases are TGCGCCAGCAGCGGGGATGGGACGGCTAATGAAAAACTGTTTTTT. Translating it yields CASSGDGTANEKLFF.

This clonotype occurred once. The chain combines TRBV29-1 with TRBJ2-3, with D uncertain. This CDR3 is built from 16 residues. Trimming left V 0 bases short and J 1 base short, with 14 bases between. Per the germline V gene, CDR1 is SQVTM and CDR2 is ANQGSEA. CDR3 protein: CSVEEEASGGTDTQYF. The CDR3 region has the DNA TGCAGCGTTGAAGAAGAGGCTTCTGGTGGCACAGATACGCAGTATTTT.